A single sample gave rise to the 16 T cell receptor beta chains below, sequenced in a study of T cells in Graves' hyperthyroidism and ophthalmopathy. Amplified TCR beta CDR3 regions derived from RNA transcripts. First-round RT-PCR with HTBI primers amplified the TCR CDR3 region. Via MiXCR, TCRdb re-called the multiplex PCR reads, giving one row per CDR3 protein. The sample yields around 540,000 distinct CDR3 sequences, around 15% seen once. The sequenced sample was blood. The receptors were sampled from a woman in her 30s with Graves' ophthalmopathy.

The chain uses TRBV4-3 and TRBJ1-2; 7 bases match TRBD1. The CDR3 is made up of 16 amino acids. From germline, CDR1 is LGHNA and CDR2 YSLEER. V was clipped by 1 base and J by 7 bases; unmatched bases: 12. The CDR3 DNA is TGCGCCAGCAGCCAAGCCGGGACAGCGCTATCAGGTGGCTACACCTTC. It specifies CASSQAGTALSGGYTF.

This clonotype turned up a few times. The chain links TRBV4-1 to TRBJ2-5; 7 positions agree with TRBD1. Germline CDR1 and CDR2: MGHRA and YSYEKL. The CDR3 length is 15 residues. The trim removed 1 base at V and 2 bases at J, leaving 4 bases unmatched. CDR3 in DNA: TGCGCCAGCAGCCAAGCCGAGGGACAGCAAGAGACCCAGTACTTC. Protein: CASSQAEGQQETQYF.

The chain uses TRBV20-1 and TRBJ1-4; no reliable D call. The CDR3 is 15 residues long. Germline CDR1 is DFQATT and CDR2 is SNEGSKA (reference sequence). V was trimmed by 0 bases and J by 8 bases, leaving 16 bases between them. CDR3 in amino acids: CSARDGPRLGEKLFF. The CDR3 region has the DNA TGCAGTGCTAGAGATGGTCCCCGCCTTGGGGAAAAACTGTTTTTT.

CDR3: CSVVWAQTQYF. CDR3 nucleotides: TGCAGCGTTGTCTGGGCTCAGACCCAGTACTTC. This chain uses TRBV29-1 with TRBJ2-5; D unresolved. The germline V gene encodes CDR1 SQVTM and CDR2 ANQGSEA. This CDR3 is built from 11 residues. Trimming removed 4 bases at V and 6 bases at J, with 9 bases between.

This clonotype was detected ten times or more. The J gene is TRBJ2-7, the V gene TRBV3-1; no clear D. Germline V gene lookup returns CDR1 LGHDT and CDR2 YNNKEL (reference sequence). Trimming shortened V by 1 base and J by 1 base, and 8 bases separated the two germline ends. The CDR3 is 14 residues long. The CDR3 DNA is TGTGCCAGCAGCCAAGGAAGGTCGTCCTACGAGCAGTACTTC. Translated: CASSQGRSSYEQYF.

The chain has TRBV19 and TRBJ1-5; 8 bases agree with TRBD1. The J segment lost 6 bases and the V segment lost 10 bases, leaving 11 bases of the junction unmatched. Per germline, CDR1 LNHDA and CDR2 SQIVND (reference sequence). The CDR3 is made up of 14 amino acids. The CDR3 loop reads CATSDRVEGQPQHF. The CDR3 nucleotides read TGTGCCACCTCGGACAGGGTTGAAGGTCAGCCCCAGCATTTT.

This clonotype was recorded many times. The CDR3 loop reads CASSYEEGFGGYTF. In DNA, the CDR3 is TGTGCCAGCAGTTATGAGGAGGGGTTTGGTGGCTACACCTTC. This sequence joins TRBV6-1 and TRBJ1-2, with D possibly matching TRBD1 (5 bases). The CDR3 extends over 14 amino acids. Trimming pared 5 bases from V and 7 bases from J, leaving 17 bases between. CDR1 MNHNS and CDR2 SASEGT come from the germline V gene.

Concerning this clonotype itself: A read error is possible here, since a much larger clone lies one base away. The rearrangement joins TRBV27 to TRBJ2-3; D might be TRBD1 (6 bases). V lost 3 bases and J lost 3, with 22 bases in between. The CDR3 has 18 amino acids. Germline values: CDR1 MNHEY, CDR2 SMNVEV (reference sequence). The CDR3 DNA reads as TGTGCCAGCAGTTTTCTCAGAACAGGGCGTTCTAGGACAGATACGCAGTATTTT. This encodes CASSFLRTGRSRTDTQYF.

This clonotype has more than one count but fewer than ten. The chain links TRBV7-6 to TRBJ2-1; D might be TRBD1 (5 bases). The CDR3 runs to 14 residues. CDR1 and CDR2 (germline): SGHVS, FNYEAQ. The V and J ends lost 3 bases and 5 bases respectively, with 11 bases between them. For the CDR3, the DNA is TGTGCCAGCAGCTTCTATCAGGGCGACAATGAGCAGTTCTTC. Amino acids: CASSFYQGDNEQFF.

This clonotype was counted at least ten times. The chain carries TRBV3-1 and TRBJ2-2; D gene uncertain. Germline V gives CDR1 LGHDT, CDR2 YNNKEL (reference sequence). This CDR3 has 15 residues. Between the trimmed V and J ends, which lost 0 bases and 1 base, there was a span of 6 bases. The CDR3 bases are TGTGCCAGCAGCCAAGACGGGTTGAACACCGGGGAGCTGTTTTTT. Translating it yields CASSQDGLNTGELFF.

This clonotype was recorded many times. The chain joins TRBV20-1 to TRBJ2-7; TRBD2 aligns across 10 bases. V shed 6 bases and J 5 bases; nucleotides not matched to a gene: 7. CDR3 length: 13 residues. Germline V gene lookup returns CDR1 DFQATT and CDR2 SNEGSKA (reference sequence). Here the CDR3 DNA reads TGCAGTGCCCTAAGCGGGAGGGGCGACGAGCAGTACTTC. Amino acids: CSALSGRGDEQYF.

This clonotype was counted only a few times. This rearrangement joins TRBV6-5 to TRBJ1-3, with 9 bases lining up with TRBD1. CDR1 and CDR2 from the germline V gene are MNHEY and SVGAGI. This CDR3 comprises 14 residues. V shed 0 bases and J 8 bases; nucleotides not matched to a gene: 2. The CDR3 spells CASSYSDRGDTIYF. DNA for the CDR3: TGTGCCAGCAGTTACTCGGACAGGGGAGACACCATATATTTT.

This clonotype has a count of ten or more. The CDR3 DNA follows: TGTGCCAGCAGCCCCTCGAAAGCGAGCTCCTACAATGAGCAGTTCTTC. It specifies CASSPSKASSYNEQFF. The chain couples TRBV7-9 to TRBJ2-1, with D hard to call. This CDR3 has 16 amino acids. Trimming left V 5 bases short and J 0 bases short, with 14 bases between. Per germline, CDR1 SEHNR and CDR2 FQNEAQ (reference sequence).

This clonotype was found many times. The chain combines TRBV4-3 with TRBJ1-6; possible D gene TRBD1, 5 bases. V lost 0 bases and J lost 9, with 15 bases in between. The CDR3 extends over 16 amino acids. CDR1 is LGHNA, CDR2 YSLEER, per germline. This chain's CDR3 is CASSQDMGRLGSPLHF. The CDR3 DNA is TGCGCCAGCAGCCAAGATATGGGGCGGCTGGGTTCACCCCTCCACTTT.

V and J are TRBV20-1 and TRBJ1-4; D perhaps matches TRBD1 (5 bases). The CDR3 contains 14 residues. Trimming removed 4 bases at V and 7 bases at J, with 16 bases between. From germline, CDR1 is DFQATT and CDR2 SNEGSKA (reference sequence). This CDR3 is CSATQGGNGEKLFF. For the CDR3, the DNA is TGCAGTGCTACCCAGGGTGGAAATGGTGAAAAACTGTTTTTT.

This clonotype was seen ten or more times. The J gene is TRBJ1-5, the V gene TRBV15; D remains unclear. CDR3 length: 12 amino acids. The V gene lost 2 bases and the J gene lost 5 bases, with 4 bases spanning the gap. Germline loops: CDR1 LNHNV, CDR2 YYDKDF (reference sequence). This CDR3 is CATSRYDQPQHF. CDR3 nucleotide sequence: TGTGCCACCAGCAGATACGATCAGCCCCAGCATTTT.